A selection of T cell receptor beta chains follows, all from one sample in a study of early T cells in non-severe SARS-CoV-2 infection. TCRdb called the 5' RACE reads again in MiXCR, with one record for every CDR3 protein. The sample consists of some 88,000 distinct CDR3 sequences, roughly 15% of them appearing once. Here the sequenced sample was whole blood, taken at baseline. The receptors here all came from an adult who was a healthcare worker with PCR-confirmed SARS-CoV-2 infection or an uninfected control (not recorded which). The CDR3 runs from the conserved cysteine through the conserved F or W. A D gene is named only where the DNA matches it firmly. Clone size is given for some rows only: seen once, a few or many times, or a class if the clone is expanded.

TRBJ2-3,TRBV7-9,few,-,CATRTDTQYF,TGTGCCACCCGCACAGATACGCAGTATTTT
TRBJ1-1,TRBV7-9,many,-,CASSFGVENTEAFF,TGTGCCAGCAGCTTTGGCGTAGAGAACACTGAAGCTTTCTTT
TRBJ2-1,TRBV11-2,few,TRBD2,CASSSDTGLAGGRVTEQFF,TGTGCCAGCAGCTCCGATACGGGACTAGCGGGAGGGCGGGTTACTGAGCAGTTCTTC
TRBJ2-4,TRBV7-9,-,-,CASRPLGGGRAKNIQYF,TGTGCCAGCAGACCCCTAGGCGGCGGGCGAGCCAAAAACATTCAGTACTTC
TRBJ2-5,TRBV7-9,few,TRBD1,CASSYRGEETQYF,TGTGCCAGCAGTTACAGGGGGGAAGAGACCCAGTACTTC
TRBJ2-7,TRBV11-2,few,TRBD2,CASSFRTGTSDSYEQYF,TGTGCCAGCAGCTTCCGGACCGGGACTAGCGACTCCTACGAGCAGTACTTC
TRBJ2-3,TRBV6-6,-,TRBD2,CASSQGLAGGPTDTQYF,TGTGCCAGCAGTCAGGGACTAGCGGGAGGGCCGACAGATACGCAGTATTTT
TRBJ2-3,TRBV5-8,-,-,CASSLLRGSTDTQYF,TGTGCCAGCAGCTTGCTCCGCGGGAGCACAGATACGCAGTATTTT
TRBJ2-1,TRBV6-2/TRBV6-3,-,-,CASADRQNEQFF,TGTGCCAGCGCCGACAGGCAAAATGAGCAGTTCTTC
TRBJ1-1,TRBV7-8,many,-,CASSLGGGTVTEAFF,TGTGCCAGCAGCTTAGGCGGGGGCACAGTCACTGAAGCTTTCTTT
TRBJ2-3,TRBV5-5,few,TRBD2,CASSLVREGDTQYF,TGTGCCAGCAGCTTGGTGCGGGAGGGAGATACGCAGTATTTT
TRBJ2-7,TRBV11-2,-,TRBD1,CASSFWTGDYEQYF,TGTGCCAGCAGTTTCTGGACAGGGGACTACGAGCAGTACTTC
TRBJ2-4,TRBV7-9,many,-,CASSLVGGHKNIQYF,TGTGCCAGCAGCTTAGTCGGTGGACACAAAAACATTCAGTACTTC
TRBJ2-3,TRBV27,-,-,CASTGQNTDTQYF,TGTGCCAGCACTGGACAGAACACAGATACGCAGTATTTT
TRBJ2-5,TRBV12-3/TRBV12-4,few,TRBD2,CASSPGLAGERETQYF,TGTGCCAGCAGTCCAGGACTAGCGGGAGAAAGAGAGACCCAGTACTTC
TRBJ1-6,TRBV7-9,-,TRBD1,CASSFGTAYNSPLHF,TGTGCCAGCAGCTTTGGGACAGCGTATAATTCACCCCTCCACTTT
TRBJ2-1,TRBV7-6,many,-,CASSRGGEQFF,TGTGCCAGCAGTCGAGGGGGTGAGCAGTTCTTC
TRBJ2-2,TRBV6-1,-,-,CASHTRGFTGELFF,TGTGCCAGCCATACGCGGGGATTCACCGGGGAGCTGTTTTTT
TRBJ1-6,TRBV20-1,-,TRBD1,CSARGQANNSPLHF,TGCAGTGCTAGGGGACAGGCGAATAATTCACCCCTCCACTTT
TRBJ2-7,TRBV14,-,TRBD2,CASSQVGLDWRERSYEQYF,TGTGCCAGCAGCCAAGTTGGCCTTGACTGGCGGGAGCGGTCCTACGAGCAGTACTTC